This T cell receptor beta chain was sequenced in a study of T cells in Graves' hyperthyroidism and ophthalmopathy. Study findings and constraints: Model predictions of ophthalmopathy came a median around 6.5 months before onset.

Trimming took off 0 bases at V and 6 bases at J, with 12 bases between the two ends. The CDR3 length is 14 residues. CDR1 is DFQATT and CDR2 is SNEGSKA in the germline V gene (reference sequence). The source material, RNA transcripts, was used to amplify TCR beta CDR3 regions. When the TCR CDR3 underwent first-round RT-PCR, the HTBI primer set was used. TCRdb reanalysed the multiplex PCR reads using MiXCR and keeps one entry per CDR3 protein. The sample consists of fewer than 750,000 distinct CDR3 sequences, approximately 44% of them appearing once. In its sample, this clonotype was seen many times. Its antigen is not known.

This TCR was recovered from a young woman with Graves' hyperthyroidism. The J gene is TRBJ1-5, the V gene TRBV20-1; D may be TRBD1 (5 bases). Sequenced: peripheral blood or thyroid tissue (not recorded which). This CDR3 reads CSAREGDRRQPQHF. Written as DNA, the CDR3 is TGCAGTGCTAGAGAGGGGGACCGGCGTCAGCCCCAGCATTTT.